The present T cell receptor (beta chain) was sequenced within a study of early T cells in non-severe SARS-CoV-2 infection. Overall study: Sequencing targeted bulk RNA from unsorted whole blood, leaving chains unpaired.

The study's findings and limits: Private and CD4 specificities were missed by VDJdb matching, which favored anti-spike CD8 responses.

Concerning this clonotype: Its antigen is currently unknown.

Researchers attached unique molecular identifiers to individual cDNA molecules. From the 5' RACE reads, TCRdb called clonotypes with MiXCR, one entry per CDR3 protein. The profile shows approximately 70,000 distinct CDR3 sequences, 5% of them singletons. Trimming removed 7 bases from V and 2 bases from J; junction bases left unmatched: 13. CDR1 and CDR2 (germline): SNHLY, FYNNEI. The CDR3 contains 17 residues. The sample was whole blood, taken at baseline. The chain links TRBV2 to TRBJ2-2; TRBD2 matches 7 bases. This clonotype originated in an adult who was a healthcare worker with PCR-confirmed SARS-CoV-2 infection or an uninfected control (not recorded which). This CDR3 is CASIKRGVRANTGELFF. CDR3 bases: TGTGCCAGCATTAAGCGGGGTGTGAGGGCCAACACCGGGGAGCTGTTTTTT.